What follows are 22 T cell receptor beta chains derived from one specimen sequenced in a study of identical twins. From the 5' RACE reads, TCRdb called clonotypes with MiXCR, one entry per CDR3 protein. Of about 250,000 distinct CDR3 sequences listed, approximately 8% are singletons. Another study also made use of these data, one on yellow fever vaccine responses in identical twins.

Sequencing used CD8+ T cells sorted from blood. The source is a woman aged 18 to 35 in good health.

This clonotype was seen a few times. This rearrangement joins TRBV2 to TRBJ2-5; the D is unclear. Between the trimmed V and J ends, which lost 3 bases and 4 bases, there was a span of 12 bases. The CDR3 runs 14 residues. Germline-derived CDR1 and CDR2 are SNHLY and FYNNEI. The CDR3 region has the DNA TGTGCCAGCAGTGACTCTCGGTTGCGAGAGACCCAGTACTTC. Amino acids: CASSDSRLRETQYF.

This clonotype was picked up many times. The rearrangement links TRBV12-3 or TRBV12-4 to TRBJ1-1; D gene ambiguous. V lost 5 bases to trimming and J lost 0 bases, with 16 bases between them. The CDR3 covers 16 residues. The CDR3 region has the DNA TGTGCCAGCAGTCCGTTTCACTGGGAGATGAACACTGAAGCTTTCTTT. Translation: CASSPFHWEMNTEAFF.

This clonotype was detected a few times. The V call is TRBV14, the J call TRBJ1-3; D is undetermined. Germline assignment: CDR1 SGHDN and CDR2 FVKESK. The V end was cut by 1 base, the J end by 0 bases, with 7 bases between. The CDR3 is made up of 15 amino acids. The CDR3 loop reads CASSQARRSGNTIYF. CDR3 DNA sequence: TGTGCCAGCAGCCAAGCCAGGCGCTCTGGAAACACCATATATTTT.

The V and J genes are TRBV4-1 and TRBJ2-7; possible D gene TRBD2, 5 bases. Trimming removed 1 base at V and 2 bases at J, with 6 bases between. This CDR3 comprises 13 residues. Germline lookup yields CDR1 MGHRA and CDR2 YSYEKL. The CDR3 nucleotides are TGCGCCAGCAGCCAAGCGAGGGCCTACGAGCAGTACTTC. It is translated as CASSQARAYEQYF.

There are a few counts of this clonotype. The V call is TRBV19, the J call TRBJ1-6; unclear D gene. This CDR3 has 14 amino acids. Germline CDR1 reads LNHDA; CDR2 reads SQIVND (reference sequence). Trimming left V 4 bases short and J 10 bases short, with 14 bases between. As DNA, the CDR3 is TGTGCCAGTAGTAGGAGGGAGAGGAGGTCACCCCTCCACTTT. Translating it yields CASSRRERRSPLHF. Full variable domain (outside the CDR3, taken from reference TRBV19 and TRBJ1-6): DGGITQSPKYLFRKEGQNVTLSCEQNLNHDAMYWYRQDPGQGLRLIYYSQIVNDFQKGDIAEGYSVSREKKESFPLTVTSAQKNPTAFYLCASSRRERRSPLHFGNGTRLTVT.

This clonotype appeared many times. The chain recombines TRBV20-1 with TRBJ2-7, with 10 positions matching TRBD1. Looked up from germline, CDR1 is DFQATT and CDR2 is SNEGSKA (reference sequence). The CDR3 covers 15 residues. The trim removed 2 bases at V and 3 bases at J, leaving 7 bases unmatched. CDR3 coding DNA: TGCAGTGCTAGACTCCGGGACAGGGGTCTCTACGAGCAGTACTTC. Translated, it gives CSARLRDRGLYEQYF.

The chain combines TRBV25-1 with TRBJ2-1, with 12 bases matching TRBD1. Germline loops: CDR1 MGHDK, CDR2 SYGVNS. V lost 6 bases and J lost 9; bases outside the gene matches: 6. The CDR3 runs 14 residues. The DNA for the CDR3 is TGTGCCAGCAGGGGGACAGGGGGCAAGAGTGAGCAGTTCTTC. Protein: CASRGTGGKSEQFF. The full variable domain, its missing parts supplied by reference TRBV25-1 and TRBJ2-1, is EADIYQTPRYLVIGTGKKITLECSQTMGHDKMYWYQQDPGMELHLIHYSYGVNSTEKGDLSSESTVSRIRTEHFPLTLESARPSHTSQYLCASRGTGGKSEQFFGPGTRLTVL.

The J gene is TRBJ1-5, the V gene TRBV28; TRBD1 is a possible D gene (6 bases). V was clipped by 5 bases and J by 6 bases, with 11 bases between them. Germline V gene lookup returns CDR1 MDHEN and CDR2 SYDVKM. This CDR3 spans 13 amino acids. As DNA, the CDR3 is TGTGCCAGCAGTACAGGGTTGGTTCAGCCCCAGCATTTT. Protein: CASSTGLVQPQHF.

In this sample, this clonotype turned up many times. The rearrangement uses TRBV28 and TRBJ2-3; the match to TRBD2 covers 8 bases. V was pared by 5 bases and J by 2 bases, with 9 bases of the junction left unmatched. Germline lookup yields CDR1 MDHEN and CDR2 SYDVKM. The CDR3 spans 16 residues. CDR3 in amino acids: CASSGDLLAATDTQYF. CDR3 bases: TGTGCCAGCAGTGGGGATTTACTAGCGGCCACAGATACGCAGTATTTT.

In its sample, this clonotype was seen once. The chain combines TRBV7-6 with TRBJ2-3; D may be TRBD2 (6 bases). CDR1 is SGHVS and CDR2 is FNYEAQ in the germline V gene. The CDR3 runs 14 residues. Trimming removed 5 bases from V and 4 bases from J, with 13 bases in between. DNA for the CDR3: TGTGCCAGCAGCATAGGGGACTGGGCAGATACGCAGTATTTT. Translated: CASSIGDWADTQYF.

This clonotype was observed a handful of times. V usage is TRBV27 and J usage is TRBJ1-1; 8 nucleotides line up with TRBD1. V gave up 3 bases and J gave up 4 bases; unmatched junction bases: 1. The CDR3 sequence is 13 residues long. Germline-derived CDR1 and CDR2 are MNHEY and SMNVEV (reference sequence). CDR3 sequence: CASSFTGGTEAFF. Here the CDR3 DNA reads TGTGCCAGCAGTTTTACAGGGGGCACTGAAGCTTTCTTT.

This sequence joins TRBV7-9 and TRBJ1-1, with 8 bases fitting TRBD1. Trimming cost V 2 bases and J 1 base; bases outside gene matches: 3. From germline, CDR1 is SEHNR and CDR2 FQNEAQ (reference sequence). This CDR3 contains 15 residues. CDR3 nucleotides: TGTGCCAGCAGCTTATCAGGGACAGGGAACACTGAAGCTTTCTTT. Translating gives CASSLSGTGNTEAFF.

CDR3 in DNA: TGTGCCAGCGGGGATGGGTTGGGCGGAGGAAACACCATATATTTT. It translates to CASGDGLGGGNTIYF. This rearrangement joins TRBV12-3 or TRBV12-4 to TRBJ1-3; unclear D gene. This CDR3 comprises 15 residues. V dropped 8 bases and J dropped 4 bases, with 18 bases sitting between them.

The sample holds many counts of this clonotype. The genes are TRBV3-1 and TRBJ2-1, with D unclear. The ends were cut back, 0 bases at V and 0 bases at J, with 9 bases in the middle. The germline CDR1 and CDR2 sequences are LGHDT and YNNKEL (reference sequence). The CDR3 sequence is 16 residues long. CDR3 loop: CASSQEFPSSYNEQFF. The CDR3 DNA sequence: TGTGCCAGCAGCCAAGAATTCCCTAGCTCCTACAATGAGCAGTTCTTC.

The chain links TRBV5-6 to TRBJ2-3, with 10 bases aligning to TRBD2. The V and J ends lost 0 bases and 5 bases, in that order; junction bases with no gene match: 6. Germline loops: CDR1 SGHDT, CDR2 YYEEEE. There are 16 residues in the CDR3. The CDR3 sequence: CASSLEEREGVDTQYF. CDR3 nucleotide sequence: TGTGCCAGCAGCTTGGAGGAGCGGGAGGGGGTAGATACGCAGTATTTT.

V usage is TRBV6-2 or TRBV6-3 and J usage is TRBJ2-1, with a possible D match to TRBD2 (6 bases). V was clipped by 3 bases and J by 6 bases, with 9 bases between them. The germline gives CDR1 MNHEY, CDR2 SVGEGT. CDR3 length equals 13 residues. CDR3 amino acids: CASSYGGTNEQFF. In DNA, the CDR3 is TGTGCCAGCAGTTATGGCGGGACCAATGAGCAGTTCTTC.

This clonotype was seen at least ten times. CDR3 DNA: TGTGCCAGCAGTTTTATCGTGGGAGGGCGAAATACTAATTCACCCCTCCACTTT. Translated, it gives CASSFIVGGRNTNSPLHF. This rearrangement joins TRBV12-3 or TRBV12-4 to TRBJ1-6; D remains ambiguous. Trimming shortened V by 3 bases and J by 6 bases, and 21 bases separated the two germline ends. CDR3 length equals 18 residues.

This clonotype was counted between two and nine times. CDR3 loop: CASVASGRGGRETQYF. CDR3 nucleotides: TGTGCCAGCGTGGCTAGCGGGAGAGGCGGTAGGGAGACCCAGTACTTC. The chain carries TRBV6-2 or TRBV6-3 and TRBJ2-5, with 10 bases identical to TRBD2. The CDR3 is 16 residues long. Germline V lookup: CDR1 MNHEY, CDR2 SVGEGT. V gave up 8 bases and J gave up 5 bases; unmatched junction bases: 14.

Ten or more counts support this clonotype. CDR3 nucleotides: TGTGCCAGCAGTCTGGGAGGCATGGCTTTCTTT. This encodes CASSLGGMAFF. The J gene is TRBJ1-1, the V gene TRBV25-1, with D uncertain. There are 11 residues in the CDR3. Germline CDR1 is MGHDK and CDR2 is SYGVNS. V lost 5 bases, J lost 11 bases, and 12 bases lay in between.

This clonotype came up a few times. J is TRBJ2-7 and V is TRBV2, with 10 bases that match TRBD1. This CDR3 comprises 16 residues. V shed 6 bases, J shed 1 base, and the junction held 9 bases outside the gene matches. Germline V CDR1 and CDR2: SNHLY, FYNNEI. The CDR3 spells CASREGQGKRSYEQYF. In DNA form, the CDR3 reads TGTGCCAGCAGAGAGGGACAGGGGAAGAGATCCTACGAGCAGTACTTC.

This clonotype was counted ten times or more. CDR3 in DNA: TGTGCCAGCAGTCAACCCGGACAGGAGGAAGAGCAGTACGTC. Encoded protein: CASSQPGQEEEQYV. The chain combines TRBV28 with TRBJ2-7; 7 nucleotides agree with TRBD1. CDR1 and CDR2 from the germline V gene are MDHEN and SYDVKM. V lost 5 bases and J lost 7; bases outside the gene matches: 11. The CDR3 is made up of 14 amino acids.

This clonotype was observed a handful of times. The chain combines TRBV5-1 with TRBJ1-1, with 8 bases identical to TRBD1. The CDR3 contains 15 residues. Trimming cost V 4 bases and J 3 bases; bases outside gene matches: 8. Germline V gene data show CDR1 as SGHRS and CDR2 as YFSETQ. For the CDR3, the DNA is TGCGCCAGCAGCAGCCCACAGGGGGGGCACACTGAAGCTTTCTTT. This translates into CASSSPQGGHTEAFF.